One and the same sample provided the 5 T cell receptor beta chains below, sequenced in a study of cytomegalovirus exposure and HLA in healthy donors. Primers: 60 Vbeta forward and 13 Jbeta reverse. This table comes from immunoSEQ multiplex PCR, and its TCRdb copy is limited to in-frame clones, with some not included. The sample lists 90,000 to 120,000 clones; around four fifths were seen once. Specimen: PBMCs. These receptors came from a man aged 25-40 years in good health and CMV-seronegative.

Written as DNA, the CDR3 is TGTGCCAGCAGCCCCCCTCTAGCGGGAGCTTACGAGCAGTACTTC. Protein sequence: CASSPPLAGAYEQYF. V and J are TRBV28 and TRBJ2-7, with 10 nucleotides matching TRBD2. J gave up 4 bases and V 6 bases, and 9 bases lay outside the gene matches. The CDR3 runs to 15 residues. The germline V gene encodes CDR1 MDHEN and CDR2 SYDVKM.

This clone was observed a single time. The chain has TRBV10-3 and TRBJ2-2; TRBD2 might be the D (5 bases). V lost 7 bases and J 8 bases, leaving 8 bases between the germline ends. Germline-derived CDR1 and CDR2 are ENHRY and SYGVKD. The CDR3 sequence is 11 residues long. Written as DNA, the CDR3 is TGTGCCATCACACTAGGGGGGGAGCTGTTTTTT. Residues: CAITLGGELFF.

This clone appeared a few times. CDR3 bases: TGTGCCAGCAGCGCCCGGACAGGGGCTGGAAACACCATATATTTT. Protein sequence: CASSARTGAGNTIYF. The chain joins TRBV9 to TRBJ1-3, with 9 bases fitting TRBD1. Germline V gives CDR1 SGDLS, CDR2 YYNGEE. The CDR3 is made up of 15 amino acids. With 3 bases clipped from V and 2 bases from J, the junction kept 3 bases outside the gene matches.

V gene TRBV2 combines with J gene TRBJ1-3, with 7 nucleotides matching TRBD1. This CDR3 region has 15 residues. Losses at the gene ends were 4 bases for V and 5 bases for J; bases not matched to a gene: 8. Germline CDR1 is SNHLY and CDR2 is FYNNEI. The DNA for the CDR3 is TGTGCCAGCAGTGGGCGCAGGGGGACAAGAAACACCATATATTTT. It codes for CASSGRRGTRNTIYF.

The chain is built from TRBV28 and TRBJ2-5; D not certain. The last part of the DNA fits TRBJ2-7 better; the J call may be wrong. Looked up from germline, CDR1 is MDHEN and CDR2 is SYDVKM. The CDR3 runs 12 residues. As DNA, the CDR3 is TGTGCCAGCACGCTTAGCTCCTACGAGCAGTACTTC. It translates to CASTLSSYEQYF.